A single sample is the source of the 7 T cell receptor beta chains below, sequenced in a study of blood T cell repertoires in COVID-19. TCRdb's table, derived via immunoSEQ multiplex PCR, lists solely in-frame clones and lacks some. The table records about 74,000 clones, around nine tenths of them present only once. Material for sequencing was peripheral blood. The receptors here all came from an older man with active or convalescent COVID-19.

This clone was recorded a few times. The chain carries TRBV27 and TRBJ1-2; 7 bases match TRBD1. Germline CDR1 is MNHEY and CDR2 is SMNVEV (reference sequence). V lost 7 bases, J lost 3 bases, and 2 bases stayed unmatched. CDR3 size: 12 residues. In nucleotides, the CDR3 is TGTGCCAGCAAGGGACAGTACTATGGCTACACCTTC. Translated: CASKGQYYGYTF.

The chain couples TRBV5-1 to TRBJ1-2; 7 bases fit TRBD1. The germline gives CDR1 SGHRS, CDR2 YFSETQ. The CDR3 is 14 residues long. V shed 4 bases and J 6 bases; nucleotides not matched to a gene: 9. CDR3 residues: CASSPRDSGNGYTF. CDR3 bases: TGCGCCAGCAGCCCGAGGGACAGTGGAAATGGCTACACCTTC.

V is TRBV2 and J is TRBJ2-2; D is uncertain. This CDR3 has 14 residues. Trimming took 4 bases from V and 5 from J, leaving 11 bases between them. CDR1 and CDR2 from the germline V gene are SNHLY and FYNNEI. The CDR3 sequence is CASSVGGGTGELFF. In DNA, the CDR3 is TGTGCCAGCAGTGTAGGCGGCGGTACCGGGGAGCTGTTTTTT.

The V gene is TRBV3-1 (or the pseudogene TRBV3-2), the J gene TRBJ2-1, with 10 nucleotides matching TRBD2. V lost 6 bases, J lost 5 bases, and 4 bases stayed unmatched. Germline CDR1 is LGHDT and CDR2 is YNNKEL (reference sequence). This CDR3 comprises 14 residues. The CDR3 nucleotides read TGTGCCAGCAGTCCCCTAGCGGGGGACAATGAGCAGTTCTTC. Translated: CASSPLAGDNEQFF.

This sequence joins TRBV10-2 and TRBJ2-3, with 12 bases identical to TRBD2. CDR3 length equals 15 residues. Germline CDR1 is WSHSY and CDR2 is SAAADI. V lost 6 bases, J lost 6 bases, and 7 bases stayed unmatched. The CDR3 spells CASRRTSGIGDTQYF. As DNA, the CDR3 is TGCGCCAGCAGAAGGACTAGCGGGATTGGGGATACGCAGTATTTT.

This clone was detected once. V and J are TRBV7-2 and TRBJ2-7; a weak D match, TRBD2 (6 bases). CDR3 size: 13 residues. The germline V gene encodes CDR1 SGHTA and CDR2 FQGNSA. With 6 bases removed from V and 7 bases from J, the gap between germline ends came to 16 bases. CDR3 amino acids: CASRRPPRGEQYF. The CDR3 nucleotides are TGTGCCAGCAGACGGCCGCCCCGGGGGGAGCAGTACTTC.

The chain links TRBV2 to TRBJ2-1; TRBD2 might be the D (6 bases). Germline CDR1 and CDR2: SNHLY and FYNNEI. Between the trimmed V and J ends, which lost 3 bases and 0 bases, there was a span of 12 bases. The CDR3 loop spans 16 amino acids. Here the CDR3 reads CASSEGGISSYNEQFF. CDR3 DNA sequence: TGTGCCAGCAGTGAGGGGGGAATCAGCTCCTACAATGAGCAGTTCTTC.